What follows are 20 T cell receptor beta chains derived from one specimen sequenced in a study of T cells in Graves' hyperthyroidism and ophthalmopathy. The source material, RNA transcripts, was used to amplify TCR beta CDR3 regions. The primer set for the first-round RT-PCR of the TCR CDR3 was HTBI. TCRdb re-analysed the multiplex PCR reads in MiXCR, keeping a single row per CDR3 protein. The sample has 600,000 or so distinct CDR3 sequences, about 16% seen once; the top ten hold approximately 3.9%. The specimen was blood. These receptors all come from a woman in her 30s with Graves' hyperthyroidism.

This sequence joins TRBV20-1 and TRBJ2-3; D perhaps matches TRBD1 (6 bases). Per germline, CDR1 DFQATT and CDR2 SNEGSKA (reference sequence). V was trimmed by 3 bases and J by 2 bases, leaving 9 bases between them. The CDR3 is 13 residues long. The CDR3 DNA is TGCAGTGCTAGGGGGGCTAACACAGATACGCAGTATTTT. This codes for CSARGANTDTQYF.

This clonotype showed up many times. The rearrangement links TRBV3-1 to TRBJ1-3; 8 positions agree with TRBD1. The CDR3 length is 15 residues. CDR1 and CDR2 (germline): LGHDT, YNNKEL (reference sequence). V shed 4 bases and J 0 bases; nucleotides not matched to a gene: 2. The CDR3 nucleotides are TGTGCCAGCAGCCTCGGGACAGGCTCTGGAAACACCATATATTTT. It encodes CASSLGTGSGNTIYF.

In nucleotides, the CDR3 is TGTGCCAGCAGTTTCGTACAGGGGATTGGGTACGAGCAGTACTTC. It specifies CASSFVQGIGYEQYF. V gene TRBV27 combines with J gene TRBJ2-7, with 7 positions matching TRBD1. The CDR3 runs 15 residues. The V gene's germline CDR1 is MNHEY and CDR2 SMNVEV (reference sequence). The J segment lost 4 bases and the V segment lost 3 bases, leaving 9 bases of the junction unmatched.

The V call is TRBV6-1, the J call TRBJ2-1, with D perhaps TRBD1 (8 bases). CDR1 and CDR2 from the germline V gene are MNHNS and SASEGT. The CDR3 is made up of 17 amino acids. V gave up 6 bases and J gave up 3 bases, with 21 bases separating them. CDR3 amino acids: CASSPGGELALYNEQFF. The CDR3 region has the DNA TGTGCCAGCAGCCCAGGGGGCGAACTAGCGCTCTACAATGAGCAGTTCTTC.

This clonotype was detected many times. This chain joins TRBV28 and TRBJ2-7; 9 nucleotides match TRBD1. Germline V gene data show CDR1 as MDHEN and CDR2 as SYDVKM. The CDR3 extends over 15 amino acids. J lost 3 bases, V lost 7 bases, and 10 bases had no gene match. Written as DNA, the CDR3 is TGTGCCAGCACCCTCCACAGGGGGCTCTACTACGAGCAGTACTTC. It translates to CASTLHRGLYYEQYF.

The table lists this clonotype with many counts. The genes are TRBV13 and TRBJ2-7; 9 bases agree with TRBD2. Germline V gene lookup returns CDR1 PRHDT and CDR2 FYEKMQ (reference sequence). The J segment lost 3 bases and the V segment lost 5 bases, leaving 11 bases of the junction unmatched. The CDR3 has 16 residues. The CDR3 is CASSPSGLATNYEQYF. For the CDR3, the DNA is TGTGCCAGCAGCCCATCGGGACTAGCCACAAACTACGAGCAGTACTTC.

The genes are TRBV7-2 and TRBJ2-7; D is unclear. CDR3 length equals 13 residues. The germline V and J ends were trimmed by 5 bases and 4 bases, with 12 bases remaining between them. Germline V CDR1 and CDR2: SGHTA, FQGNSA. CDR3 residues: CASSAGSLYEQYF. The CDR3 DNA is TGTGCCAGCAGCGCCGGATCCCTATACGAGCAGTACTTC.

This clonotype was recorded at least ten times. A junction boundary mismatches the germline segment, possibly from a read error. The chain uses TRBV11-1 and TRBJ1-1; no firm D call. CDR3 size: 14 residues. Germline assignment: CDR1 SGHAT and CDR2 FQDESV (reference sequence). The CDR3 here is CASSLGLMNTGAFF. The CDR3 bases are TGTGCCAGCAGTCTAGGCTTGATGAACACTGGAGCTTTCTTT.

This sequence joins TRBV7-9 and TRBJ1-4, with 8 bases identical to TRBD1. Germline V CDR1 and CDR2: SEHNR, FQNEAQ (reference sequence). This CDR3 has 15 amino acids. With 5 bases clipped from V and 8 bases from J, the junction kept 10 bases outside the gene matches. The CDR3 DNA follows: TGTGCCAGCAGCGCCCCCGGGACAGGTCGGGAAAAACTGTTTTTT. Translating gives CASSAPGTGREKLFF.

This clonotype was recorded at least ten times. The CDR3 bases are TGTGCCAGCAGTCCTCCGGGGCGCGAAACATCCTACAATGAGCAGTTCTTC. As protein: CASSPPGRETSYNEQFF. This chain joins TRBV5-5 and TRBJ2-1; D possibly uses TRBD1 or TRBD2 (5 bases each). Trimming took off 5 bases at V and 1 base at J, with 19 bases between the two ends. This CDR3 is 17 amino acids long. The germline gives CDR1 SGHKS, CDR2 YYEKEE (reference sequence).

V usage is TRBV10-2 and J usage is TRBJ2-1, with TRBD2 matching 11 bases. The germline CDR1 and CDR2 sequences are WSHSY and SAAADI. The CDR3 runs 13 residues. Trimming took 10 bases from V and 6 from J; bases not matched to a gene: 5. The CDR3 DNA reads as TGCGCCATTCTGGGACTAGCGGTCAATGAGCAGTTCTTC. As protein: CAILGLAVNEQFF.

V is TRBV24-1 and J is TRBJ1-2; D is perhaps TRBD1 (5 bases). The germline V gene has CDR1 KGHDR and CDR2 SFDVKD. The V end lost 7 bases, the J end lost 6 bases, and 17 bases lay between the germline ends. The CDR3 has 14 amino acids. CDR3 region: CATRTPGPGHGYTF. The CDR3 nucleotides are TGTGCCACCAGAACCCCGGGACCAGGACATGGCTACACCTTC.

This clonotype turned up a few times. V gene TRBV9 combines with J gene TRBJ2-7, with a weak D call TRBD2 (6 bases). V shed 0 bases and J shed 2 bases, with 12 bases lying between them. There are 15 residues in the CDR3. Germline-derived CDR1 and CDR2 are SGDLS and YYNGEE. The CDR3 protein is CASSVESGDAYEQYF. The CDR3 bases are TGTGCCAGCAGCGTAGAGTCGGGAGATGCCTACGAGCAGTACTTC.

This clonotype has more than one count but fewer than ten. The genes are TRBV29-1 and TRBJ1-1; no clear D. With 0 bases removed from V and 4 bases from J, the gap between germline ends came to 15 bases. CDR1 SQVTM and CDR2 ANQGSEA come from the germline V gene. This CDR3 is built from 15 residues. The CDR3 DNA reads as TGCAGCGTTGAAGATCTTAGGTCATTGGTCACTGAAGCTTTCTTT. Residues: CSVEDLRSLVTEAFF.

This clonotype was found many times. V and J are TRBV28 and TRBJ1-1; 8 nucleotides match TRBD1. This CDR3 is built from 14 residues. Looked up from germline, CDR1 is MDHEN and CDR2 is SYDVKM. The V and J ends lost 5 bases and 8 bases, in that order; junction bases with no gene match: 10. The CDR3 protein is CASSPPGQGTEAFF. The CDR3, as DNA: TGTGCCAGCAGTCCTCCCGGACAGGGAACAGAAGCTTTCTTT. The full variable domain, rest sourced from reference TRBV28 and TRBJ1-1, is DVKVTQSSRYLVKRTGEKVFLECVQDMDHENMFWYRQDPGLGLRLIYFSYDVKMKEKGDIPEGYSVSREKKERFSLILESASTNQTSMYLCASSPPGQGTEAFFGQGTRLTVV.

There are many counts of this clonotype. The chain has TRBV6-1 and TRBJ1-2; D not resolved. The V end lost 10 bases, the J end lost 4 bases, and 16 bases lay between the germline ends. The length of the CDR3 is 13 residues. Germline V gene data show CDR1 as MNHNS and CDR2 as SASEGT. CDR3: CANWAGTPYGYTF. In DNA, the CDR3 is TGTGCCAACTGGGCAGGCACGCCCTATGGCTACACCTTC.

Turning to this clonotype: This may stem from a read error, because a much larger clone lies one nucleotide away. This chain uses TRBV2 with TRBJ2-7; 10 nucleotides agree with TRBD2. Looked up from germline, CDR1 is SNHLY and CDR2 is FYNNEI. The CDR3 has 18 amino acids. CDR3 sequence: CTSKALAGDLQPRSEQYF. CDR3 DNA sequence: TGTACCAGCAAGGCGCTAGCGGGAGATTTGCAGCCTCGCTCCGAGCAGTACTTC. The whole variable domain, filled in from reference TRBV2 and TRBJ2-7, reads EPEVTQTPSHQVTQMGQEVILRCVPISNHLYFYWYRQILGQKVEFLVSFYNNEISEKSEIFDDQFSVERPDGSNFTLKIRSTKLEDSAMYFCTSKALAGDLQPRSEQYFGPGTRLTVT.

This clonotype was seen many times. The chain employs TRBV5-1 and TRBJ2-7; TRBD2 might be the D (5 bases). Looked up from germline, CDR1 is SGHRS and CDR2 is YFSETQ. The ends were cut back, 0 bases at V and 2 bases at J, with 15 bases in the middle. This CDR3 has 16 amino acids. CDR3 protein: CASSLEPTNGAYEQYF. CDR3 coding DNA: TGCGCCAGCAGCTTGGAACCCACCAACGGGGCCTACGAGCAGTACTTC.

This clonotype was seen many times. The chain carries TRBV7-8 and TRBJ2-2, with a possible D match to TRBD2 (5 bases). The germline CDR1 and CDR2 sequences are SGHVS and FQNEAQ. Trimming shortened V by 8 bases and J by 6 bases, and 10 bases separated the two germline ends. This CDR3 has 12 residues. In DNA form, the CDR3 reads TGTGCCAGCGGTCCGAGGGCCGGGGAGCTGTTTTTT. Translation gives CASGPRAGELFF.

This clonotype showed up many times. The chain combines TRBV11-2 with TRBJ2-7; possibly TRBD2 for D (5 bases). The V end lost 4 bases, the J end lost 3 bases, and 19 bases lay between the germline ends. Germline V CDR1 and CDR2: SGHAT, FQNNGV. The CDR3 has 16 amino acids. In nucleotides, the CDR3 is TGTGCCAGCAGCTCCCCGTTAGGTGGGAGAGGCTACGAGCAGTACTTC. This translates into CASSSPLGGRGYEQYF.